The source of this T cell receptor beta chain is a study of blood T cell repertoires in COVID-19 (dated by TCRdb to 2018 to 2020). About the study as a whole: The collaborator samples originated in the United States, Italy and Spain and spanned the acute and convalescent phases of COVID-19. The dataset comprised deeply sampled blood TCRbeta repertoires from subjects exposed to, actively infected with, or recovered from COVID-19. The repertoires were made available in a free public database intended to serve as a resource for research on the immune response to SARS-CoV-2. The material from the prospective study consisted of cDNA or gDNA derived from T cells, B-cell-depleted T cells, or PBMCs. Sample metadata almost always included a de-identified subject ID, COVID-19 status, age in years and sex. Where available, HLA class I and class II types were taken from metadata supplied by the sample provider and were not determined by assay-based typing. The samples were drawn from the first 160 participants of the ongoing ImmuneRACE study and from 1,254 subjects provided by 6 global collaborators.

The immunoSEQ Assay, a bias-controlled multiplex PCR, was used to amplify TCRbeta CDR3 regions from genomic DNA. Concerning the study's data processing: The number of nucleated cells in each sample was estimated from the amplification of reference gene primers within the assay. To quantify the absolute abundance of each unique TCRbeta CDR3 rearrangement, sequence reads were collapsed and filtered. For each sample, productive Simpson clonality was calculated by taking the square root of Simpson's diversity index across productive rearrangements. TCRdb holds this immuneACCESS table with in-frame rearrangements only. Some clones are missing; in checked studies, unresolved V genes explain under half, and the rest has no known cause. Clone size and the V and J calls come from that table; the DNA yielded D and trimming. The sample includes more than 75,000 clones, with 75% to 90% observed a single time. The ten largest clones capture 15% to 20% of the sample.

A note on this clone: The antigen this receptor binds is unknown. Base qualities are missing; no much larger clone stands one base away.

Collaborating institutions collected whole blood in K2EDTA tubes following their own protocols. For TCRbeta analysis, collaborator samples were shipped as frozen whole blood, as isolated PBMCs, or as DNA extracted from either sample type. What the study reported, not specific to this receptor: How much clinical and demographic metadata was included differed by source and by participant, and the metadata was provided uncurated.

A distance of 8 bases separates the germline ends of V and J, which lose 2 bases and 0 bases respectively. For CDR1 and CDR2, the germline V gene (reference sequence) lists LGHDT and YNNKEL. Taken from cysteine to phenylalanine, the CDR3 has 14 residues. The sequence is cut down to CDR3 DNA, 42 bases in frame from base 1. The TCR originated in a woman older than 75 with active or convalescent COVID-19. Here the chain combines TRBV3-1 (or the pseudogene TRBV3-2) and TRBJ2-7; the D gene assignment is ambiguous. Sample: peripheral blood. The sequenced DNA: TGTGCCAGCAGCCAATGTCACTTCTCCTACGAGCAGTACTTC. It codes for CASSQCHFSYEQYF.